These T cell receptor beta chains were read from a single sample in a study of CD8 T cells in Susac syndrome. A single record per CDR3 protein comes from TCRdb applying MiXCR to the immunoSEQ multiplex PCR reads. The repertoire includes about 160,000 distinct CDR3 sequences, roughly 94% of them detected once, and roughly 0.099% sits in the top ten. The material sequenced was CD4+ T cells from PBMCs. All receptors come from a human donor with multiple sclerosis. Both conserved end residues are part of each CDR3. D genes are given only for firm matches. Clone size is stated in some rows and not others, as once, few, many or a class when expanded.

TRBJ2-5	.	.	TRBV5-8	CASSSPLGGAWIGTQYF	TGTGCCAGCAGCTCCCCTTTGGGGGGAGCGTGGATTGGGACCCAGTACTTC
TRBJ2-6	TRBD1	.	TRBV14	CASSQVSGQGSGANVLTF	TGTGCCAGCAGCCAAGTTTCGGGACAGGGCTCTGGGGCCAACGTCCTGACTTTC
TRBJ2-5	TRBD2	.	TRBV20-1	CSARDGVAGIQETQYF	TGCAGTGCTAGAGATGGGGTAGCGGGGATCCAAGAGACCCAGTACTTC
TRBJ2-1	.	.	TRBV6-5	CASSKTTAFEQFF	TGTGCCAGCAGTAAGACGACAGCTTTTGAGCAGTTCTTC
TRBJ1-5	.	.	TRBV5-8	CASSLGETRGPQHF	TGTGCCAGCAGCTTGGGCGAAACCAGGGGGCCCCAGCATTTT
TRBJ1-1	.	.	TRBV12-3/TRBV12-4	CASSLDRSTEAFF	TGTGCCAGCAGCTTGGACCGATCCACTGAAGCTTTCTTT
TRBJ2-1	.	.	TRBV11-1	CASSRDLNNEQFF	TGTGCCAGCAGCCGCGACCTGAACAATGAGCAGTTCTTC
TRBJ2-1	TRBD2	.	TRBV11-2	CASSSVAGHYNEQFF	TGTGCCAGCAGCTCCGTAGCGGGACATTACAATGAGCAGTTCTTC
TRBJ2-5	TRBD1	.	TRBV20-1	CSARDRSKETQYF	TGCAGTGCTCGGGACAGGTCCAAAGAGACCCAGTACTTC
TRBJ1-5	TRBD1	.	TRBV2	CASSDRGMQPQHF	TGTGCCAGCAGTGACAGGGGGATGCAGCCCCAGCATTTT
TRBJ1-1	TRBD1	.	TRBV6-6	CASSPQGQGEAFF	TGTGCCAGCAGTCCACAGGGGCAGGGTGAAGCTTTCTTT
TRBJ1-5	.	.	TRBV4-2	CASSQDTGRSSNQPQHF	TGTGCCAGCAGCCAAGATACCGGGAGATCGAGCAATCAGCCCCAGCATTTT
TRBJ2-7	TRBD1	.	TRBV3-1	CASSLGSGQYYEQYF	TGTGCCAGCAGCCTTGGGTCGGGACAGTACTACGAGCAGTACTTC
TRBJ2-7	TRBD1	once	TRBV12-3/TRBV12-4	CASSRRGQGRWEQYF	TGTGCCAGCAGTCGGAGGGGACAGGGAAGGTGGGAGCAGTACTTC
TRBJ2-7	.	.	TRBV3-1	CASSQYPMGETTYEQYF	TGTGCCAGCAGCCAGTACCCTATGGGAGAAACTACCTACGAGCAGTACTTC
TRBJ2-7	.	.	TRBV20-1	CSARLGGRPGEQYF	TGCAGTGCTCGACTCGGGGGCAGGCCGGGGGAGCAGTACTTC
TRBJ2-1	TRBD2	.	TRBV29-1	CSGHTSGRAIVNEQFF	TGCAGCGGCCATACTAGCGGGAGGGCTATTGTCAATGAGCAGTTCTTC
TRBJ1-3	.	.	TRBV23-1	CASSHGSPGLPIFFSGNTIYF	TGCGCCAGCAGTCATGGGTCTCCGGGACTCCCTATATTTTTCTCTGGAAACACCATATATTTT
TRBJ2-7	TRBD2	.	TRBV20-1	CSARKGLAEIYEQYF	TGCAGTGCTAGAAAAGGACTAGCGGAGATCTACGAGCAGTACTTC
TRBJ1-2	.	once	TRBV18	CASSTTGGVGYTF	TGTGCCAGCTCAACGACAGGAGGAGTTGGCTACACCTTC
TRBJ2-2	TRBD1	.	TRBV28	CASLTGYTGELFF	TGTGCCAGCTTGACAGGGTACACCGGGGAGCTGTTTTTT
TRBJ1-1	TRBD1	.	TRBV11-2	CASNSPGQGASEAFF	TGTGCCAGCAACTCCCCGGGACAGGGGGCGTCTGAAGCTTTCTTT
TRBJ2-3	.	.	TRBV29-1	CSVGPAGSDTQYF	TGCAGCGTTGGACCAGCCGGCTCAGATACGCAGTATTTT
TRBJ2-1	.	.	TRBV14	CASSRLSREQFF	TGTGCCAGCAGCCGCCTTAGCCGCGAGCAGTTCTTC
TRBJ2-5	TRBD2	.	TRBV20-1	CSAHGPSGRAQETQYF	TGCAGTGCTCACGGCCCTAGCGGGAGGGCCCAAGAGACCCAGTACTTC
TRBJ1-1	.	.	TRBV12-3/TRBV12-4	CASSPWGGLNTEAFF	TGTGCCAGCAGTCCCTGGGGAGGACTAAACACTGAAGCTTTCTTT
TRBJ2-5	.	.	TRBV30	CAWTRQAYQETQYF	TGTGCCTGGACGCGACAGGCCTACCAAGAGACCCAGTACTTC
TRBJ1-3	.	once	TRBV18	CASSPDRPGNTIYF	TGTGCCAGCTCACCAGACAGGCCTGGAAACACCATATATTTT
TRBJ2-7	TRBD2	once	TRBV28	CASSSWTSATYEQYF	TGTGCCAGCAGCAGCTGGACTAGCGCGACCTACGAGCAGTACTTC
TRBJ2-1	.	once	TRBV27	CASRGHFSNEQFF	TGTGCCAGCAGGGGACACTTCTCCAACGAGCAGTTCTTC
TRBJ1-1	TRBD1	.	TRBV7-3	CASSITGQVTEAFF	TGTGCCAGCAGTATTACGGGACAGGTCACTGAAGCTTTCTTT
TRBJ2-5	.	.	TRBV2	CASNLRGTQYF	TGTGCCAGCAACTTACGAGGGACCCAGTACTTC
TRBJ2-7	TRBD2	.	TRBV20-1	CSATLAGVWNEQYF	TGCAGTGCGACACTAGCGGGAGTTTGGAACGAGCAGTACTTC
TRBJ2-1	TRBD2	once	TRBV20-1	CSARPPSGSYNEQFF	TGCAGTGCTAGGCCTCCTAGCGGGAGTTACAATGAGCAGTTCTTC
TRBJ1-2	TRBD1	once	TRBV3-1	CASSQDGRGPLYGYTF	TGTGCCAGCAGCCAAGATGGTAGGGGGCCCCTCTATGGCTACACCTTC
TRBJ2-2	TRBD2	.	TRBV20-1	CSAASGRNLGELFF	TGCAGTGCAGCTAGCGGGAGGAATCTCGGGGAGCTGTTTTTT
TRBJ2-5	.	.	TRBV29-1	CSVETQGMATQYF	TGCAGCGTTGAAACGCAAGGGATGGCGACCCAGTACTTC
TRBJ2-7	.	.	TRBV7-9	CASSPHGGDHYEQYF	TGTGCCAGCAGCCCCCATGGGGGCGACCACTACGAGCAGTACTTC
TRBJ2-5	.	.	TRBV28	CASSPPRRRETQYF	TGTGCCAGCAGTCCCCCTCGTAGGAGAGAGACCCAGTACTTC
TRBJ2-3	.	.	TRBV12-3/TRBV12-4	CASTLGPDTQYF	TGTGCCAGCACCCTCGGGCCAGATACGCAGTATTTT
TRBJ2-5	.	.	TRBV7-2	CASSLYRADETQYF	TGTGCCAGCAGCTTATATAGAGCGGATGAGACCCAGTACTTC
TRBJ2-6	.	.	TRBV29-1	CSAKSGSGANVLTF	TGCAGCGCCAAAAGTGGGTCTGGGGCCAACGTCCTGACTTTC
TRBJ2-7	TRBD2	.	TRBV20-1	CSAPNPPGLPTYEQYF	TGCAGTGCTCCCAACCCGCCGGGACTACCTACCTACGAGCAGTACTTC
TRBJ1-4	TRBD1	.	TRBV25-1	CASSELGTGLGEKLFF	TGTGCCAGCAGTGAATTAGGGACAGGGCTGGGGGAAAAACTGTTTTTT
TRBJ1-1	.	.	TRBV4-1	CASRGPLKNTEAFF	TGCGCCAGCAGGGGCCCACTTAAGAACACTGAAGCTTTCTTT
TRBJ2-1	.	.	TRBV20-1	CSARWWRSYNEQFF	TGCAGTGCTAGATGGTGGCGGTCCTACAATGAGCAGTTCTTC
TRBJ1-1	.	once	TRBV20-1	CSAARRQANTEAFF	TGCAGTGCTGCAAGAAGACAGGCGAACACTGAAGCTTTCTTT
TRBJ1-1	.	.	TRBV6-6	CASSIQGPGGGTEAFF	TGTGCCAGCAGTATACAGGGACCGGGGGGAGGCACTGAAGCTTTCTTT
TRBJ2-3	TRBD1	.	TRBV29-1	CSVGTGESTDTQYF	TGCAGCGTTGGGACAGGGGAATCCACAGATACGCAGTATTTT
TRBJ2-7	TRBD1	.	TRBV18	CASSPGQSSYEQYF	TGTGCCAGCTCGCCGGGACAGAGCTCCTACGAGCAGTACTTC
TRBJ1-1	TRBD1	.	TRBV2	CASSDEGAAFF	TGTGCCAGCAGTGATGAGGGGGCGGCTTTCTTT
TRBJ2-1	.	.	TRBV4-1	CASSQGVVGYNEQFF	TGCGCCAGCAGCCAAGGGGTAGTAGGCTACAATGAGCAGTTCTTC
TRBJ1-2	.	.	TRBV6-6	CASIQRGEHGYTF	TGTGCCAGCATACAACGAGGGGAGCATGGCTACACCTTC